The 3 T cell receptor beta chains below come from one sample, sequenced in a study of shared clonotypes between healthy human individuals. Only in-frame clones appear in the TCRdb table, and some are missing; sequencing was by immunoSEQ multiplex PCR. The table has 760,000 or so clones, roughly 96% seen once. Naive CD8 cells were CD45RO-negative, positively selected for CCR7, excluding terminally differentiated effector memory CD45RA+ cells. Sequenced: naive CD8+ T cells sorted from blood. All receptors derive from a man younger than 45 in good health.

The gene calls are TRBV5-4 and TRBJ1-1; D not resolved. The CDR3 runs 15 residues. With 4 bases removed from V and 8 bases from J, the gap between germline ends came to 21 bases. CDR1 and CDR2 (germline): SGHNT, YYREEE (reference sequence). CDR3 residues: CASSPSISSTREAFF. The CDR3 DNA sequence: TGTGCCAGCAGCCCTTCTATATCCTCTACCAGGGAAGCTTTCTTT.

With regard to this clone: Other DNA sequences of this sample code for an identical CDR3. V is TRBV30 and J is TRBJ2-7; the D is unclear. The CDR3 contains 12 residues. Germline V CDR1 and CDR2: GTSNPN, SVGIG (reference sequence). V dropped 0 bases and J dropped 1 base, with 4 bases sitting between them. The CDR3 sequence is CAWSVNSYEQYF. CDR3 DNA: TGTGCCTGGAGTGTAAATTCCTACGAGCAGTACTTC.

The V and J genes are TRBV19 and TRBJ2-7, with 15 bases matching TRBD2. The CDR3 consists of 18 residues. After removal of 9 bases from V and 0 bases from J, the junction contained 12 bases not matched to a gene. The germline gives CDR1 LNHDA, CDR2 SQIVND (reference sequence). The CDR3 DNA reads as TGTGCCAGAGGACTAGCGGGAGGGCCCTCGGACGACTCCTACGAGCAGTACTTC. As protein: CARGLAGGPSDDSYEQYF.